These T cell receptor beta chains were read from a single sample in a study of a mutant IDH1 vaccine in newly diagnosed glioma. This table comes from immunoSEQ multiplex PCR, and its TCRdb copy is limited to in-frame clones, with some not included. The repertoire includes more than 30,000 clones, about 80% of them detected once, and 25% to 30% sits in the top ten. These receptors lack a known antigen. This material consisted of PBMCs, taken from a glioma patient whose treatment included an IDH1 peptide vaccine. These TCRs come from a man in his thirties or forties with glioma. The CDR3 runs from the conserved cysteine through the conserved F or W. The order of the fields is J gene, clone size, D gene, V gene, CDR3 DNA, CDR3 protein. The D gene is left open where the match is weak. Clone size appears in some rows only: once, few, many, or a class for an expanded clone.

TRBJ2-4	-	-	TRBV4-3	TGCGCCAGCAGCCAAGATGCACAAAGCGGGTACATTCAGTACTTC	CASSQDAQSGYIQYF
TRBJ1-2	-	TRBD1	TRBV6-1	TGTGCCAGCAGTGAAGTAGACAGGACAGGGGGTGGCTACACCTTC	CASSEVDRTGGGYTF
TRBJ2-5	once	-	TRBV7-9	TGTGCCACCTCGCGGGAGACCCAGTACTTC	CATSRETQYF
TRBJ2-1	medium-sized	-	TRBV30	TGTGCCTGGAGTAAGGGCCCCGGGCTAGTGATCTTC	CAWSKGPGLVIF
TRBJ2-1	-	-	TRBV10-3	TGTGCCATCAGCACGGCTGGCGGGCTAAACAATGAGCAGTTCTTC	CAISTAGGLNNEQFF
TRBJ2-5	-	TRBD2	TRBV5-1	TGCGCCAGCAGCTTGGGGCGGCCGGGGGGATCAGAGACCCAGTACTTC	CASSLGRPGGSETQYF
TRBJ1-6	-	-	TRBV6-6	TGTGCCAGCAGCTCGAAGAGGTCCGGTTCACCCCTCCACTTT	CASSSKRSGSPLHF
TRBJ1-5	-	-	TRBV19	TGTGCCAGTAGTAGGTGGGGCCGGGATCAGCCCCAGCATTTT	CASSRWGRDQPQHF
TRBJ2-2	few	TRBD2	TRBV9	TGTGCCAGCAGCTCCAGGACTAGAGTCGACACCGGGGAGCTGTTTTTT	CASSSRTRVDTGELFF
TRBJ1-1	-	-	TRBV18	TGTGCCAGCTCACGCGGACAGAACACTGAAGCTTTCTTT	CASSRGQNTEAFF
TRBJ1-3	-	TRBD1	TRBV6-6	TGTGCCAGCAGTTCCGGACAGGCTGGAAACACCATATATTTT	CASSSGQAGNTIYF
TRBJ2-5	-	TRBD2	TRBV5-1	TGCGCCAGCAGCTTGGCTAGCGGGGCTGGAGAGACCCAGTACTTC	CASSLASGAGETQYF
TRBJ2-2	-	-	TRBV6-4	TGTGCCAGCAGTGGGGGTCGCCCCGGGGAGCTGTTTTTT	CASSGGRPGELFF
TRBJ2-2	-	-	TRBV11-2	TGTGCCAGCAGCTTAGTCAAGACCGAGCTGTTTTTT	CASSLVKTELFF
TRBJ1-2	-	-	TRBV4-3	TGCGCCAGCAGCCAAGAGGCCGGCCTCGGTGGCTACACCTTC	CASSQEAGLGGYTF
TRBJ2-7	-	TRBD2	TRBV7-2	TGTGCCAGCAGCTTATTCGGGACTAGGGAGGACTACGAGCAGTACTTC	CASSLFGTREDYEQYF
TRBJ2-7	-	-	TRBV7-2	TGTGCCAGCAGCTTAGGGGCAGATTCTTCCTACGAGCAGTACTTC	CASSLGADSSYEQYF
TRBJ1-5	-	TRBD1	TRBV5-1	TGCGCCAGCAGCCCGGGGACAGGGGATGGCAATCAGCCCCAGCATTTT	CASSPGTGDGNQPQHF
TRBJ1-2	-	TRBD1	TRBV4-3	TGCGCCAGCAGCCACCCTCGGTCCGGGACAGGGACCACTAACTATGGCTACACCTTC	CASSHPRSGTGTTNYGYTF
TRBJ2-7	once	-	TRBV9	TGTGCCAGCAGCGTAGATCCAGGAGGCTACGAGCAGTACTTC	CASSVDPGGYEQYF
TRBJ2-7	-	TRBD1	TRBV5-1	TGCGCCAGCAGCACCGGGACAGGGGGGTCGGGGGAGCAGTACTTC	CASSTGTGGSGEQYF
TRBJ2-7	-	TRBD2	TRBV4-2	TGTGCCAGCAGCCAAGATGGGGACTACGGTTCCTACGAGCAGTACTTC	CASSQDGDYGSYEQYF
TRBJ1-5	few	-	TRBV30	TGTGCCTGGAGTGTATTGGGTAGCAATCAGCCCCAGCATTTT	CAWSVLGSNQPQHF
TRBJ2-1	-	TRBD2	TRBV5-6	TGTGCCAGCAGCTTGGAACTAGCGGGTAATGAGCAGTTCTTC	CASSLELAGNEQFF
TRBJ2-7	-	-	TRBV4-3	TGCGCCAGCAGCCAAGGATGGCAGGGAGGCGAGCAGTACTTC	CASSQGWQGGEQYF
TRBJ1-1	-	TRBD1	TRBV30	TGTGCCTGGAGTCGGACAGGGATCACTGAAGCTTTCTTT	CAWSRTGITEAFF
TRBJ1-2	-	TRBD1	TRBV19	TGTGCCAGTAGTCAGAGGGACAGCTCAACCCTCTATGGCTACACCTTC	CASSQRDSSTLYGYTF
TRBJ2-3	-	TRBD2	TRBV6-5	TGTGCCAGCAGTCTAGACGGGGGGGTGCCAGATACGCAGTATTTT	CASSLDGGVPDTQYF
TRBJ1-5	-	TRBD1	TRBV5-1	TGCGCCAGCAGCTTGTTGACAGGGAGCAATCAGCCCCAGCATTTT	CASSLLTGSNQPQHF
TRBJ2-5	-	-	TRBV5-1	TGCGCCAGCAGCTACCAAGAGACCCAGTACTTC	CASSYQETQYF
TRBJ1-4	-	-	TRBV6-6	TGTGCCAGCAGACAGTTTGCAACTAATGAAAAACTGTTTTTT	CASRQFATNEKLFF
TRBJ1-1	-	-	TRBV19	TGTGCCAGTAGTATAGAGGCTCGACAGGCTGAAGCTTTCTTT	CASSIEARQAEAFF
TRBJ2-1	-	-	TRBV7-8	TGTGCCAGCAGCACCCCCGAGATAGGCGTCAGGGAGCAGTTCTTC	CASSTPEIGVREQFF
TRBJ2-5	-	-	TRBV15	TGTGCCACCAGCAGAGGGGCAGGGTGGGAGACCCAGTACTTC	CATSRGAGWETQYF
TRBJ2-7	-	-	TRBV13	TGTGCCAGCAGCTTGGGACGGCGCTCCGGCGAGCAGTACTTC	CASSLGRRSGEQYF
TRBJ2-3	-	TRBD2	TRBV7-9	TGTGCCAGCAGCTTAGGGACTAGCGGTTCTCTCACAGATACGCAGTATTTT	CASSLGTSGSLTDTQYF
TRBJ2-3	-	-	TRBV10-3	TGTGCCATCAGTGAGTCGGCAGTCACAGATACGCAGTATTTT	CAISESAVTDTQYF
TRBJ2-7	-	-	TRBV2	TGTGCCAGCAGTGAAATGCCGAGCTCCTACGAGCAGTACTTC	CASSEMPSSYEQYF
TRBJ1-5	-	-	TRBV19	TGTGCCAGTACCGAGGGGAATCAGCCCCAGCATTTT	CASTEGNQPQHF
TRBJ1-1	few	TRBD1	TRBV29-1	TGCAGCGTGGGGAGGACAGGGGCGAGGACTGAAGCTTTCTTT	CSVGRTGARTEAFF
TRBJ1-5	few	-	TRBV19	TGTGCCAGTAGTCAGGCGAAGCGTCAGCCCCAGCATTTT	CASSQAKRQPQHF
TRBJ1-1	few	-	TRBV27	TGTGCCAGCAGTTTAAGCGGGGGACCCAGGAACACTGAAGCTTTCTTT	CASSLSGGPRNTEAFF
TRBJ2-5	-	-	TRBV19	TGTGCCAGTAGTCCGGGACTTGGCGGGACCCAGTACTTC	CASSPGLGGTQYF
TRBJ1-6	-	-	TRBV30	TGTGCCTGGAGTGGGAGTTCACCCCTCCACTTT	CAWSGSSPLHF
TRBJ2-3	-	TRBD2	TRBV9	TGTGCCAGCAGCCGACTAGCGGGCCCCACAGATACGCAGTATTTT	CASSRLAGPTDTQYF
TRBJ2-1	once	TRBD1	TRBV5-4	TGTGCCAGCAGCCTAGGACAGGGGGTTTACAATGAGCAGTTCTTC	CASSLGQGVYNEQFF
TRBJ1-2	-	TRBD1	TRBV28	TGTGCCAGCCAGGGGGGGACGGTCGGGTGGGAGTCCTTC	CASQGGTVGWESF
TRBJ1-2	-	TRBD1	TRBV29-1	TGCAGCGTAGTTGACAGGGACGGAGGCTACACCTTC	CSVVDRDGGYTF